This T cell receptor beta chain was profiled in a study of T cell clonality in common variable immunodeficiency. There are many counts of this clone. Antigen specificity is unknown. Read coverage stops 3 residues before the CDR3 terminus; the germline J gene supplies the remainder. Germline-derived CDR1 and CDR2 are SGHRS and YFSETQ. The CDR3 consists of 14 residues. Trimming shortened V by 4 bases and J by 2 bases, and 13 bases separated the two germline ends. General study findings and limits: Shared TCRbeta clones were fewer between CVID subjects than controls. Common variable immunodeficiency TCR beta sequences reportedly had fewer deletions and N-nucleotide insertions.

Equal genomic DNA amounts from CVID and control samples were sequenced. TCRdb's copy holds only in-frame clones and misses some; the assay was immunoSEQ multiplex PCR. The sample is made up of more than 35,000 clones, none counted only once. The CVID group had under 16 females and some 30 males, mean age around 42. Donors gave about 5 to 8 ml heparinized peripheral whole blood. This receptor was taken from a human donor with common variable immunodeficiency. The sample taken for sequencing was peripheral blood mononuclear cells. The chain recombines TRBV5-1 with TRBJ2-7; D ambiguous. The CDR3 region is CASSETLGTYEQYF. The DNA read from the CDR3 is TGCGCCAGCAGCGAGACCCTAGGCACCTACGAG.